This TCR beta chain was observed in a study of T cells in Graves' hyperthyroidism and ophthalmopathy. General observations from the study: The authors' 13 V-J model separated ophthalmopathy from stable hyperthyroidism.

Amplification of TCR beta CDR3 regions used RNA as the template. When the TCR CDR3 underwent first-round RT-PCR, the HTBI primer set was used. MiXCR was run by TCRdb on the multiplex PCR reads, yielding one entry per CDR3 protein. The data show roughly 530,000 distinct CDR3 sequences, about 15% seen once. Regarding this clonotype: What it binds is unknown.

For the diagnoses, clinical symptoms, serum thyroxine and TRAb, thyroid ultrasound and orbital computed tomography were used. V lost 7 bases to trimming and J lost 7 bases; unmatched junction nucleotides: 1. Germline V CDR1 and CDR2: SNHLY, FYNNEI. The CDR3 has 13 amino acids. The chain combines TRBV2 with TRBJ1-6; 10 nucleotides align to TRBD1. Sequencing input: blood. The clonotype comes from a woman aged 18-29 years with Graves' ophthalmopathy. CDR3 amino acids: CASMGQGNSPLHF. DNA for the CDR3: TGTGCCAGCATGGGACAGGGGAATTCACCCCTCCACTTT.